The T cell receptor beta chain under discussion was sequenced for a study of post-analysis software for immune sequencing data. Findings and limits, study-wide: TRBV5-6, TRBV5-1 and TRBV20-1 were among 4 or 5 TRBV segments more frequent in patients than controls.

cDNA libraries of TCR beta carried unique molecular identifiers. TCRdb re-called the PCR reads with MiXCR, one entry per CDR3 protein. The table has 500,000 to 600,000 distinct CDR3 sequences, 44% seen once. Germline V gives CDR1 MNHEY, CDR2 SMNVEV (reference sequence). The CDR3 totals 14 residues. Trimming shortened V by 7 bases and J by 3 bases, and 14 bases separated the two germline ends. This clonotype was detected ten times or more. Its antigen is unknown. This chain uses TRBV27 with TRBJ2-3; a weak D match, TRBD2 (6 bases). This TCR was recovered from a girl aged 5-17 years with multiple sclerosis. The material sequenced was blood. The CDR3 DNA reads as TGTGCCAGCAAGGAGAGCGGGCCGACAGATACGCAGTATTTT. Its translation is CASKESGPTDTQYF.